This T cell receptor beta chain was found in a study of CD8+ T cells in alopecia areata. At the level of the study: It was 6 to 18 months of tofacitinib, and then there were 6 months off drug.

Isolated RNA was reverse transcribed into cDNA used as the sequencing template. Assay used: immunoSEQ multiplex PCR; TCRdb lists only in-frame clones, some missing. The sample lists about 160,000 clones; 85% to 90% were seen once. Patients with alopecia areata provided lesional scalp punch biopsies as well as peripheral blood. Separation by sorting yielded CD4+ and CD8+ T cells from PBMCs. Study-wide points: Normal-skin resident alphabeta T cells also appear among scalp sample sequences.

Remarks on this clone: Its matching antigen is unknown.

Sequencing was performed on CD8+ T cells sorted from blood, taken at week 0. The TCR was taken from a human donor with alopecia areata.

Here the CDR3 reads CASSPGGHYGYTF. Written as DNA, the CDR3 is TGTGCCAGCAGCCCAGGGGGCCACTATGGCTACACCTTC. This chain uses TRBV13 with TRBJ1-2; 8 bases align to TRBD1. The V and J ends lost 5 bases and 3 bases, in that order; junction bases with no gene match: 2. This CDR3 contains 13 residues. Germline V lookup: CDR1 PRHDT, CDR2 FYEKMQ (reference sequence).